The rows below give T cell receptor beta chains drawn from one sample of a study of control samples from healthy donors and cancer patients. Clones were read by immunoSEQ multiplex PCR, and TCRdb kept only the in-frame ones, dropping some. The table has fewer than 200,000 clones, 85% to 95% seen once; the top ten hold approximately 1.5%. The sample comprised blood. These receptors were collected from a man younger than 40 in good health. Each CDR3 is given with its conserved first and last residue. D genes are given only for firm matches. Some rows have no size entry. The others give once, few or many, or a class for an expanded clone.

j_call v_call d_call clone_size cdr3_aa cdr3_nt
TRBJ2-2 TRBV7-9 NA NA CASLLGLLNTGELFF TGTGCCAGCCTCCTCGGGCTCTTGAACACCGGGGAGCTGTTTTTT
TRBJ1-2 TRBV5-5 NA NA CASSLDPAGYGYTF TGTGCCAGCAGCTTGGACCCAGCGGGCTATGGCTACACCTTC
TRBJ2-5 TRBV9 TRBD2 NA CASSNLAGMGETQYF TGTGCCAGCAGCAACCTAGCGGGAATGGGAGAGACCCAGTACTTC
TRBJ1-2 TRBV9 NA few CASSPTKQGNGYTF TGTGCCAGCAGCCCGACCAAACAGGGAAATGGCTACACCTTC
TRBJ2-2 TRBV18 NA NA CASSPRGPHTGELFF TGTGCCAGCTCACCACGGGGGCCCCACACCGGGGAGCTGTTTTTT
TRBJ1-5 TRBV19 NA NA CASKGEPQLMHF TGTGCCAGTAAGGGCGAACCCCAGCTAATGCATTTT
TRBJ1-2 TRBV27 NA few CASSFYAGVGGYTF TGTGCCAGCAGTTTTTACGCGGGGGTGGGAGGCTACACCTTC
TRBJ2-7 TRBV9 NA NA CASSVDWPTSYEQYF TGTGCCAGCAGCGTGGACTGGCCAACCTCCTACGAGCAGTACTTC
TRBJ1-1 TRBV6-2/TRBV6-3 NA NA CASTPGGVLNTEAFF TGTGCCAGCACCCCCGGGGGGGTTCTGAACACTGAAGCTTTCTTT
TRBJ1-2 TRBV27 NA NA CASSSPGRAYGYTF TGTGCCAGCAGTTCCCCGGGAAGAGCGTATGGCTACACCTTC
TRBJ1-1 TRBV19 NA NA CASKFQGGNTEAFF TGTGCCAGTAAGTTCCAGGGTGGTAACACTGAAGCTTTCTTT
TRBJ1-1 TRBV18 TRBD1 NA CASSPDRGTQEAFF TGTGCCAGCTCACCGGACAGGGGGACGCAAGAAGCTTTCTTT
TRBJ2-1 TRBV3-1/TRBV3-2 NA once CASSQGGTYSYNEQFF TGTGCCAGCAGCCAAGGCGGGACATACTCCTACAATGAGCAGTTCTTC
TRBJ2-6 TRBV7-2 NA NA CASSLGSHTRGANVLTF TGTGCCAGCAGCTTAGGCTCCCACACGAGGGGGGCCAACGTCCTGACTTTC
TRBJ1-2 TRBV27 NA NA CASSFSQDIPVYGYTF TGTGCCAGCAGTTTCTCGCAGGACATCCCAGTCTATGGCTACACCTTC
TRBJ1-1 TRBV19 NA NA CASSISRGSTEAFF TGTGCCAGTAGTATCTCCCGTGGATCCACTGAAGCTTTCTTT
TRBJ2-7 TRBV6-2/TRBV6-3 NA NA CASSRPYEQYF TGTGCCAGCAGTCGACCCTACGAGCAGTACTTC
TRBJ2-5 TRBV2 NA NA CASRTGAGGETQYF TGTGCCAGCAGGACAGGGGCGGGGGGAGAGACCCAGTACTTC
TRBJ2-3 TRBV10-3 NA NA CAISESGDPTDTQYF TGTGCCATCAGTGAGTCAGGGGACCCAACAGATACGCAGTATTTT
TRBJ2-3 TRBV19 NA NA CASSIMGTSSSTDTQYF TGTGCCAGTAGTATAATGGGGACTTCCTCTAGCACAGATACGCAGTATTTT
TRBJ2-1 TRBV15 NA NA CATSRDMSRSSYNEQFF TGTGCCACCAGCAGAGATATGAGTCGGAGCTCCTACAATGAGCAGTTCTTC
TRBJ2-3 TRBV4-3 TRBD2 NA CASSITRGASGPDTQYF TGCGCCAGCAGTATCACCCGGGGGGCTAGCGGGCCAGATACGCAGTATTTT
TRBJ1-1 TRBV7-3 NA NA CASSQLHNTEAFF TGTGCCAGCAGCCAGTTGCATAACACTGAAGCTTTCTTT
TRBJ1-2 TRBV7-2 TRBD1 NA CASSRGGAFGYTF TGTGCCAGCTCCAGAGGGGGCGCGTTTGGCTACACCTTC
TRBJ1-1 TRBV11-2 NA once CASSLDGGGTEAFF TGTGCCAGCAGCCTCGACGGTGGTGGGACTGAAGCTTTCTTT
TRBJ1-1 TRBV29-1 NA NA CSVVGVNTEAFF TGCAGCGTTGTGGGTGTGAACACTGAAGCTTTCTTT
TRBJ2-2 TRBV21-1 NA once CASSPCTGELFF TGTGCCAGCAGCCCATGCACCGGGGAGCTGTTTTTT
TRBJ2-7 TRBV3-1/TRBV3-2 NA NA CASSQGLPYEQYF TGTGCCAGCAGCCAAGGACTCCCCTACGAGCAGTACTTC
TRBJ1-3 TRBV11-2 NA NA CASSLVSRRNTIYF TGTGCCAGCAGCTTAGTGTCGCGGAGAAACACCATATATTTT
TRBJ2-4 TRBV7-8 TRBD1 NA CASSLARIGLGTGSIQYF TGTGCCAGCAGCTTAGCCCGAATCGGTCTGGGGACAGGTTCCATTCAGTACTTC
TRBJ1-1 TRBV7-9 NA NA CASSYTGTDRNTEAFF TGTGCCAGCAGTTACACTGGAACCGACAGGAACACTGAAGCTTTCTTT
TRBJ2-3 TRBV30 NA few CAWSAHGGREDTQYF TGTGCCTGGAGTGCGCATGGGGGGCGCGAAGATACGCAGTATTTT
TRBJ1-2 TRBV6-1 TRBD1 NA CASSEAGTGLPYGYTF TGTGCCAGCAGTGAAGCCGGGACAGGGCTACCCTATGGCTACACCTTC
TRBJ2-1 TRBV11-2 NA NA CASSPGTPTNEQFF TGTGCCAGCAGCCCCGGGACTCCTACCAATGAGCAGTTCTTC
TRBJ2-3 TRBV4-2 NA NA CASSQALERSTDTQYF TGTGCCAGCAGCCAAGCCCTGGAGCGGTCCACAGATACGCAGTATTTT
TRBJ1-1 TRBV7-9 TRBD1 NA CASSPGGLSTEAFF TGTGCCAGCAGCCCAGGGGGTCTTAGCACTGAAGCTTTCTTT
TRBJ2-5 TRBV3-1/TRBV3-2 NA once CASSPPWPETQYF TGTGCCAGCAGCCCTCCTTGGCCTGAGACCCAGTACTTC
TRBJ1-1 TRBV6-5 NA NA CASSHDPDWGTEAFF TGTGCCAGCAGTCACGACCCAGACTGGGGCACTGAAGCTTTCTTT
TRBJ2-5 TRBV10-3 TRBD2 NA CAISGTAGGQQTQYF TGTGCCATCAGTGGAACGGCGGGGGGGCAACAGACCCAGTACTTC
TRBJ1-5 TRBV7-9 TRBD1 NA CASSTGTGGEPQHF TGTGCCAGCAGTACCGGGACAGGGGGTGAGCCCCAGCATTTT